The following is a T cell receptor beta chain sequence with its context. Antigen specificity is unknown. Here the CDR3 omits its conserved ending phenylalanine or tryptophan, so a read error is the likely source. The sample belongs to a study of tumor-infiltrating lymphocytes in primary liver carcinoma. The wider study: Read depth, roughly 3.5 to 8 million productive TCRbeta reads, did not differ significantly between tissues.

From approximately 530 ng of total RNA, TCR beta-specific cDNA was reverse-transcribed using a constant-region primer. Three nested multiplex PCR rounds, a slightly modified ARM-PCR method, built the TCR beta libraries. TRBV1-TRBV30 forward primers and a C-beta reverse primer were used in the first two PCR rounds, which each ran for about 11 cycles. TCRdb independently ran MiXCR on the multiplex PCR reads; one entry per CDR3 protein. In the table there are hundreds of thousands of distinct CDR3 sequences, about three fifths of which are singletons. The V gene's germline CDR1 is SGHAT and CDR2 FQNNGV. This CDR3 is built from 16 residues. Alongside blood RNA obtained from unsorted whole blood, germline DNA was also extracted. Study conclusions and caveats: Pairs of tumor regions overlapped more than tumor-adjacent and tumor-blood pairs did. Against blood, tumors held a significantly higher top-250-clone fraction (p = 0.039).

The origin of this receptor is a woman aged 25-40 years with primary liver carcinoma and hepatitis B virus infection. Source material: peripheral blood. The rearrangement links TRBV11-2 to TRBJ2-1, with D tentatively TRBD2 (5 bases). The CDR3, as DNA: TGTGTCAGCAGCCCCTCCGGGGAGCTTTATTACAATGAGCAGTTCTCC. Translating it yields CVSSPSGELYYNEQFS.